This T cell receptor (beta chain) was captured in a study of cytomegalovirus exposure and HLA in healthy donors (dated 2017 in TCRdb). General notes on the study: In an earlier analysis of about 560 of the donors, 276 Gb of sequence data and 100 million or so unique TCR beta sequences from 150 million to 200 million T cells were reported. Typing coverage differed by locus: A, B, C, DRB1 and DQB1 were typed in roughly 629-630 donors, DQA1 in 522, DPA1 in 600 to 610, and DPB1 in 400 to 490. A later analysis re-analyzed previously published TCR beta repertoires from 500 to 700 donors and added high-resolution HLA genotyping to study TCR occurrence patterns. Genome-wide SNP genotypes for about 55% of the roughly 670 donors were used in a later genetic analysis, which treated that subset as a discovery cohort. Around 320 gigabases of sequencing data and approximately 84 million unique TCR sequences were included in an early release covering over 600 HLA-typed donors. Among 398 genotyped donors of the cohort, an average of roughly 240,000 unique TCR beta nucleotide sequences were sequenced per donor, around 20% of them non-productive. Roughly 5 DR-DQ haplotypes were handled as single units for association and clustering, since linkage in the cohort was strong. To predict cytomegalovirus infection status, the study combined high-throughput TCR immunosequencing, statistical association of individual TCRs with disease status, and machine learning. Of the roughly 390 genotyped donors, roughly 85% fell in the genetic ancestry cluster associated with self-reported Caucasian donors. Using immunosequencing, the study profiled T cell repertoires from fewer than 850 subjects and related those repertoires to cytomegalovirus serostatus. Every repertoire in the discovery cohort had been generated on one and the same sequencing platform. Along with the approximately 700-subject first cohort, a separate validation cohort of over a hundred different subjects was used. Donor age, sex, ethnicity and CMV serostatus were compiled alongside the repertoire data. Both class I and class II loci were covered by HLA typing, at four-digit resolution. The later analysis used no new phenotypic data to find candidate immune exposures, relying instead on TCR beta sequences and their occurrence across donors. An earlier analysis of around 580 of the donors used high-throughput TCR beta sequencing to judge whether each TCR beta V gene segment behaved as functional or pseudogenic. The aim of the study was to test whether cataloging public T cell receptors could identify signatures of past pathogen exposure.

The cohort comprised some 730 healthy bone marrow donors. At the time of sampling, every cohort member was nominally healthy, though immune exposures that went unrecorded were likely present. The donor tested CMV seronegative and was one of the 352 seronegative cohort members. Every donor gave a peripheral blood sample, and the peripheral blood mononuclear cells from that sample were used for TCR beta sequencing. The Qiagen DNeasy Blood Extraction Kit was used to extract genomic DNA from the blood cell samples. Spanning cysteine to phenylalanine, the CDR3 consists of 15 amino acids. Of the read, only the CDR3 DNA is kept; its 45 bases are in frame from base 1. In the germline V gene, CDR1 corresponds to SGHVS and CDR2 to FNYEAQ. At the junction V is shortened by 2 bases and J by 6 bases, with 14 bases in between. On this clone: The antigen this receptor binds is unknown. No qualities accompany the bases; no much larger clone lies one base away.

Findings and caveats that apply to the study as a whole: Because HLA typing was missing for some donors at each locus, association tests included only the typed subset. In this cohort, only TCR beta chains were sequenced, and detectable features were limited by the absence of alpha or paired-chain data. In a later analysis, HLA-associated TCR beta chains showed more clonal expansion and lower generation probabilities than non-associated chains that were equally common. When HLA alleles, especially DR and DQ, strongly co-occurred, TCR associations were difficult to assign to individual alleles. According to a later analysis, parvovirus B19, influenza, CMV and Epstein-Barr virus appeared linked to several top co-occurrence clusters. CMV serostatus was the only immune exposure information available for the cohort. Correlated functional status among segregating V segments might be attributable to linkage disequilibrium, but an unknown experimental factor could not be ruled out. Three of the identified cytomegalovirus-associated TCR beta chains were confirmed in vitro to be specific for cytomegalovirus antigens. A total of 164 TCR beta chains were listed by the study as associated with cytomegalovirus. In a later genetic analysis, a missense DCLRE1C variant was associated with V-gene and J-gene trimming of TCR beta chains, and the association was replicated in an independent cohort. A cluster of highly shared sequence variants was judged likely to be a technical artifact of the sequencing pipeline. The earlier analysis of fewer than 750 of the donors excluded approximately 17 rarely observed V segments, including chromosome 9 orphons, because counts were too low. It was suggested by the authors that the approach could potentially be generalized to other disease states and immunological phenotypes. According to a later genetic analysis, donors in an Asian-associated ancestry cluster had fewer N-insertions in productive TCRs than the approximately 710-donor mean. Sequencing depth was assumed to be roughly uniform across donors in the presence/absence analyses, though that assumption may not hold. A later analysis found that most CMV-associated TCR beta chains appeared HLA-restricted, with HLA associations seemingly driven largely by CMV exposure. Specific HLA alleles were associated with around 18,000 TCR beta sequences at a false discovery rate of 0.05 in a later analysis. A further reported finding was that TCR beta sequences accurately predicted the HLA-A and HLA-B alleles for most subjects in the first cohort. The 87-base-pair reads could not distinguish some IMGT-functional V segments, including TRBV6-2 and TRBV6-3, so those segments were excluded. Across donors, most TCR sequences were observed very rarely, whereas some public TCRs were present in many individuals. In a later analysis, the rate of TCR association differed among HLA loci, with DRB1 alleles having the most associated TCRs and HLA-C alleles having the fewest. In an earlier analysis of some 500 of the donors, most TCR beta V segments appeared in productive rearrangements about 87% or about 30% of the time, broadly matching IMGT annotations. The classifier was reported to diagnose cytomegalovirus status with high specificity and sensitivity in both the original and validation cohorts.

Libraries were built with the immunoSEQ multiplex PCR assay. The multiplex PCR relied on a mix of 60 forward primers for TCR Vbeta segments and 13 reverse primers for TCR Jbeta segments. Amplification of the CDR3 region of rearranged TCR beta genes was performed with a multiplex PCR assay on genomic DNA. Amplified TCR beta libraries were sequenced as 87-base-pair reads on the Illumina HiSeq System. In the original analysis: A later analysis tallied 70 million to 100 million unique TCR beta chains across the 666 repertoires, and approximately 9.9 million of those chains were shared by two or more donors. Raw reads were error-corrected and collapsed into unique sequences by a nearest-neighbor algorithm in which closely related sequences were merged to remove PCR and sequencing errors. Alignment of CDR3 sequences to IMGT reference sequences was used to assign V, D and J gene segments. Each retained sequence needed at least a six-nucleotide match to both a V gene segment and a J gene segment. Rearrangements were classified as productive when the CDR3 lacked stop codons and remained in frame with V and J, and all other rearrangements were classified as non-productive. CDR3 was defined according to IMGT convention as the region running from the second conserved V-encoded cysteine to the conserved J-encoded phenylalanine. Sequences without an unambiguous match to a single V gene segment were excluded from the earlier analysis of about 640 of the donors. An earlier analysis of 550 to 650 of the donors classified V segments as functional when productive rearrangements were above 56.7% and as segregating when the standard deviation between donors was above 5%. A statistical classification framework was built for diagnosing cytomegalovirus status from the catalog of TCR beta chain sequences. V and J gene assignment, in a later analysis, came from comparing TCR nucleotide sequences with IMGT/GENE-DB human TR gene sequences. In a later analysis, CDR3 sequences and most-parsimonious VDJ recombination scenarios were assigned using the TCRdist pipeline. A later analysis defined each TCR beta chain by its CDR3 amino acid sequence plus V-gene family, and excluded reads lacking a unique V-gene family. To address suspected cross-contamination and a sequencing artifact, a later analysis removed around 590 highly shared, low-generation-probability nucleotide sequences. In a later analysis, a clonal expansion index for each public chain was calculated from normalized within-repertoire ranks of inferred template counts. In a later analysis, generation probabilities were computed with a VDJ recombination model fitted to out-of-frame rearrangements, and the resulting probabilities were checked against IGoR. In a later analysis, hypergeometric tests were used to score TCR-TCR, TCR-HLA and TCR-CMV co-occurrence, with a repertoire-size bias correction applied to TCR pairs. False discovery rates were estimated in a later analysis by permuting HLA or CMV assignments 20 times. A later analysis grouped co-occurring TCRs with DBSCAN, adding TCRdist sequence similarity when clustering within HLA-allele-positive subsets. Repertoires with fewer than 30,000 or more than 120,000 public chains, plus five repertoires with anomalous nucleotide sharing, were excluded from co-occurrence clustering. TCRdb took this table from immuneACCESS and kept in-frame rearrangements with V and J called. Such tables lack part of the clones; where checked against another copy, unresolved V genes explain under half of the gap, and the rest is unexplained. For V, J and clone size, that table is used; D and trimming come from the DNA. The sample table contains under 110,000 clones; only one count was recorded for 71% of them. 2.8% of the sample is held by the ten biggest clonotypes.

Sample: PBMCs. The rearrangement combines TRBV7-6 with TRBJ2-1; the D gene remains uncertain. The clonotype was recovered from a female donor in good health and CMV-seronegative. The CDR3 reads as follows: CASSLQWRPANEQFF. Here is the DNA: TGTGCCAGCAGCTTACAGTGGCGGCCCGCCAATGAGCAGTTCTTC. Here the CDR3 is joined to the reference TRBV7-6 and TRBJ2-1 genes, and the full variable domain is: GAGVSQSPRYKVTKRGQDVALRCDPISGHVSLYWYRQALGQGPEFLTYFNYEAQQDKSGLPNDRFSAERPEGSISTLTIQRTEQRDSAMYRCASSLQWRPANEQFFGPGTRLTVL.